These 17 T cell receptor beta chains were sequenced from one sample in a study of Ad26.COV2.S vaccination and SARS-CoV-2 variants. Some clones are missing from TCRdb's copy, which holds only in-frame ones; the method was immunoSEQ multiplex PCR. The sample gives about 480,000 clones, around 85% of which show up once; 9.5% to 15% is in the top ten. Treatment meaning: about 20 received Ad26.COV2.S at low or high dose, single or two shots; about 5 received placebo; per-sample allocation not given. Specimens were obtained on day 63 following the first vaccine or placebo injection. This specimen was peripheral blood, taken in a trial of Ad26.COV2.S vaccine versus placebo. All receptors derive from a person aged 18-60 years who received the Ad26.COV2.S COVID-19 vaccine or a placebo.

The rearrangement joins TRBV11-2 to TRBJ2-3; tentatively, D is TRBD1 (5 bases). This CDR3 spans 15 amino acids. CDR1 is SGHAT and CDR2 is FQNNGV in the germline V gene. V lost 3 bases and J lost 2, with 12 bases in between. The CDR3 DNA sequence: TGTGCCAGCAGCTTGGGGCTAGTCATCACAGATACGCAGTATTTT. Translation gives CASSLGLVITDTQYF.

In the case of this clone: This sample includes further DNA sequences coding for the same CDR3. V usage is TRBV5-1 and J usage is TRBJ2-5, with unresolved D. From germline, CDR1 is SGHRS and CDR2 YFSETQ. The CDR3 is made up of 12 amino acids. V was trimmed by 0 bases and J by 4 bases, leaving 4 bases between them. CDR3 amino acids: CASSLGVETQYF. The CDR3, as DNA: TGCGCCAGCAGCTTGGGGGTAGAGACCCAGTACTTC.

This clone was seen only once. The V call is TRBV10-3, the J call TRBJ1-6; the D is unclear. CDR3 length equals 14 residues. Per germline, CDR1 ENHRY and CDR2 SYGVKD. V was pared by 2 bases and J by 9 bases, with 11 bases between. In DNA, the CDR3 is TGTGCCATCAGTGAGCAAGGGATCGGTTCACCCCTCCACTTT. Protein product: CAISEQGIGSPLHF.

This chain links TRBV19 with TRBJ2-1; possible D gene TRBD2, 6 bases. This CDR3 comprises 15 residues. Trimming removed 7 bases at V and 6 bases at J, with 19 bases between. Germline CDR1 is LNHDA and CDR2 is SQIVND (reference sequence). This CDR3 is CASTPSAGPTNEQFF. CDR3 DNA: TGTGCCAGTACCCCATCCGCGGGACCCACCAATGAGCAGTTCTTC.

The J gene is TRBJ1-6, the V gene TRBV30; D remains ambiguous. CDR3 length: 11 amino acids. Germline V gene data show CDR1 as GTSNPN and CDR2 as SVGIG (reference sequence). Trimming cost V 1 base and J 7 bases, with 2 bases left between them. The CDR3 reads CAWSENSPLHF. The CDR3 DNA sequence: TGTGCCTGGAGTGAGAATTCACCCCTCCACTTT.

This clone appeared a few times. The chain couples TRBV7-8 to TRBJ1-5, with D hard to call. V lost 5 bases and J lost 4, with 12 bases in between. Germline V lookup: CDR1 SGHVS, CDR2 FQNEAQ. The CDR3 spans 14 residues. The CDR3 bases are TGTGCCAGCAGCCCAGAATATGAAAATCAGCCCCAGCATTTT. It encodes CASSPEYENQPQHF.

The rearrangement uses TRBV6-2 or TRBV6-3 and TRBJ2-1; D tentatively reads TRBD1 or TRBD2 (5 bases each). The CDR3 spans 17 residues. V gave up 0 bases and J gave up 9 bases, with 21 bases separating them. Germline lookup yields CDR1 MNHEY and CDR2 SVGEGT. CDR3 loop: CASSYSFEEGLRVEQFF. The CDR3 DNA sequence: TGTGCCAGCAGTTACTCGTTTGAAGAGGGGCTTAGGGTTGAGCAGTTCTTC.

The genes are TRBV6-2 or TRBV6-3 and TRBJ1-4, with D unresolved. Trimming shortened V by 2 bases and J by 7 bases, and 26 bases separated the two germline ends. This CDR3 has 19 amino acids. Germline V CDR1 and CDR2: MNHEY, SVGEGT. The CDR3 sequence: CASSYRQGLHGFVSEKLFF. DNA for the CDR3: TGTGCCAGCAGTTACCGGCAAGGTCTCCATGGTTTTGTGAGTGAAAAACTGTTTTTT.

The chain joins TRBV6-6 to TRBJ1-1; 7 bases are a match to TRBD1. V lost 7 bases, J lost 3 bases, and 8 bases stayed unmatched. Germline CDR1 MNHNY, CDR2 SVGAGI (reference sequence). CDR3 size: 14 residues. The CDR3 is CASTPPGQYTEAFF. The CDR3 nucleotides read TGTGCCAGCACTCCACCGGGACAGTACACTGAAGCTTTCTTT.

The chain is built from TRBV5-1 and TRBJ2-7; possibly TRBD2 for D (6 bases). The CDR3 covers 16 residues. Trimming took off 0 bases at V and 0 bases at J, with 13 bases between the two ends. Germline values: CDR1 SGHRS, CDR2 YFSETQ. The CDR3 reads CASSLVPGDSSYEQYF. The CDR3 bases are TGCGCCAGCAGCTTGGTCCCGGGGGATAGCTCCTACGAGCAGTACTTC.

The chain is built from TRBV27 and TRBJ2-7; maybe TRBD2 (5 bases). Per germline, CDR1 MNHEY and CDR2 SMNVEV (reference sequence). This CDR3 contains 14 residues. V lost 2 bases to trimming and J lost 1 base, with 9 bases between them. In nucleotides, the CDR3 is TGTGCCAGCAGTTTAGGAAGCGGATCCTACGAGCAGTACTTC. Protein sequence: CASSLGSGSYEQYF.

There are a few counts of this clone. The chain employs TRBV6-5 and TRBJ2-1; D perhaps matches TRBD2 (5 bases). Germline CDR1 reads MNHEY; CDR2 reads SVGAGI. Trimming removed 6 bases from V and 0 bases from J, with 12 bases in between. The CDR3 covers 15 residues. CDR3: CASRSSGRSYNEQFF. CDR3 nucleotide sequence: TGTGCCAGCAGATCAAGCGGACGCTCCTACAATGAGCAGTTCTTC.

This clone came up a few times. The chain combines TRBV3-1 (or the pseudogene TRBV3-2) with TRBJ2-1; no firm D call. CDR1 and CDR2 from the germline V gene are LGHDT and YNNKEL (reference sequence). This CDR3 has 14 residues. The V end lost 2 bases, the J end lost 9 bases, and 14 bases lay between the germline ends. CDR3 DNA sequence: TGTGCCAGCAGCCAACTTCCGGGCCCGCCTGAGCAGTTCTTC. Amino acids: CASSQLPGPPEQFF.

On this clone itself: Other DNA sequences from this sample encode an identical CDR3 as well. The chain couples TRBV9 to TRBJ2-2; D unclear. Germline V lookup: CDR1 SGDLS, CDR2 YYNGEE. The length of the CDR3 is 12 residues. The ends were cut back, 5 bases at V and 1 base at J, with 3 bases in the middle. The DNA of the CDR3 is TGTGCCAGCAGTGTGAACACCGGGGAGCTGTTTTTT. Its translation: CASSVNTGELFF.

V gene TRBV7-2 combines with J gene TRBJ2-2, with TRBD1 as a possible D gene (5 bases). The germline V gene has CDR1 SGHTA and CDR2 FQGNSA. V lost 6 bases, J lost 0 bases, and 11 bases lay in between. This CDR3 spans 15 amino acids. DNA for the CDR3: TGTGCCAGCAGGAGCAGGGTGTCGAACACCGGGGAGCTGTTTTTT. This encodes CASRSRVSNTGELFF.

The chain is built from TRBV28 and TRBJ1-5; tentatively, D is TRBD1 (5 bases). Per the germline V gene, CDR1 is MDHEN and CDR2 is SYDVKM. The CDR3 is made up of 14 amino acids. Between the trimmed V and J ends, which lost 3 bases and 6 bases, there was a span of 12 bases. In nucleotides, the CDR3 is TGTGCCAGCAGTTTGCGGGTAAGGGGTCAGCCCCAGCATTTT. Encoded protein: CASSLRVRGQPQHF. Full variable domain (remainder filled in from reference TRBV28 and TRBJ1-5): DVKVTQSSRYLVKRTGEKVFLECVQDMDHENMFWYRQDPGLGLRLIYFSYDVKMKEKGDIPEGYSVSREKKERFSLILESASTNQTSMYLCASSLRVRGQPQHFGDGTRLSIL.

V is TRBV2 and J is TRBJ2-5, with TRBD1 matching over 7 bases. Per germline, CDR1 SNHLY and CDR2 FYNNEI. The CDR3 loop spans 12 amino acids. The V and J ends lost 9 bases and 3 bases, in that order; junction bases with no gene match: 4. CDR3 sequence (DNA): TGTGCCAGTGGACAGGCCGAAGAGACCCAGTACTTC. Protein: CASGQAEETQYF.